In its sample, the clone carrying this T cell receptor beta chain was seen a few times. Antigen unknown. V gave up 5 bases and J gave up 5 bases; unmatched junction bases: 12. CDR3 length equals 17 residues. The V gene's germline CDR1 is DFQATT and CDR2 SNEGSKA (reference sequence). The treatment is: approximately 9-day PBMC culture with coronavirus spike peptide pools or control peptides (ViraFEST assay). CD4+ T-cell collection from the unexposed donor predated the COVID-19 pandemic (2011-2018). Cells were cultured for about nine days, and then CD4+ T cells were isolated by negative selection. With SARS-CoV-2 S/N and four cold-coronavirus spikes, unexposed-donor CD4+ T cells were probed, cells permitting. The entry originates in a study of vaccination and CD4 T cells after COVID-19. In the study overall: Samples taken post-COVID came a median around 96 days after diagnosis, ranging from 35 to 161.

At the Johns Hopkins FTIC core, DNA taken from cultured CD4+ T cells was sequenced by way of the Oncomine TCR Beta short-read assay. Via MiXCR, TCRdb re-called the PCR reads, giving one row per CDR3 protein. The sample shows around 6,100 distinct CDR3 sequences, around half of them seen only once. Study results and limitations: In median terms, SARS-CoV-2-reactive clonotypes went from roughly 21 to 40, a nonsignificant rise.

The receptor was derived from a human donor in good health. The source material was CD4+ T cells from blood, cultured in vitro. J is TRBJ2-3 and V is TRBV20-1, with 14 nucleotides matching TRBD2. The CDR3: CSAPPVGLAGEVDTQYF. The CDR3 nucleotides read TGCAGTGCTCCACCCGTGGGACTAGCGGGAGAGGTAGATACGCAGTATTTT.